The next 28 T cell receptor beta chains were all read from a single sample in a study of T cell changes during pregnancy in multiple sclerosis. Clones were sequenced by immunoSEQ multiplex PCR, and TCRdb holds only the in-frame ones, with some missing. The sample includes approximately 46,000 clones, 75% to 95% seen only once; the top ten take approximately 2.6%. Sample: CD8+ T cells from peripheral blood mononuclear cells, taken in the second trimester of pregnancy. The receptors come from a female donor with multiple sclerosis, enrolled in a pregnancy study.

The rearrangement links TRBV5-4 to TRBJ2-4; 14 nucleotides match TRBD2. V shed 4 bases, J shed 6 bases, and the junction held 6 bases outside the gene matches. The CDR3 is 16 amino acids. CDR1 is SGHNT and CDR2 is YYREEE in the germline V gene (reference sequence). DNA of the CDR3: TGTGCCAGCAGCCGACTAGCGGGGGGGAATCCAAACATTCAGTACTTC. It codes for CASSRLAGGNPNIQYF.

This clone was picked up one time. The chain recombines TRBV9 with TRBJ1-3; the match to TRBD1 covers 7 bases. The CDR3 is 18 residues long. V lost 4 bases to trimming and J lost 0 bases; unmatched junction nucleotides: 13. The germline V gene has CDR1 SGDLS and CDR2 YYNGEE. CDR3 DNA: TGTGCCAGCAGCCCAACCGGGACAGTAAGTTACTCTGGAAACACCATATATTTT. This codes for CASSPTGTVSYSGNTIYF. Using reference TRBV9 and TRBJ1-3 for the parts outside the CDR3, the full variable domain is DSGVTQTPKHLITATGQRVTLRCSPRSGDLSVYWYQQSLDQGLQFLIQYYNGEERAKGNILERFSAQQFPDLHSELNLSSLELGDSALYFCASSPTGTVSYSGNTIYFGEGSWLTVV.

This clone has just a few counts. The V and J genes are TRBV6-1 and TRBJ1-1; D call uncertain. The V gene's germline CDR1 is MNHNS and CDR2 SASEGT. V shed 3 bases and J shed 3 bases, with 11 bases lying between them. The CDR3 loop spans 14 amino acids. CDR3 DNA sequence: TGTGCCAGCAGTGAGGAGGGTACGTACACTGAAGCTTTCTTT. Translating gives CASSEEGTYTEAFF.

J is TRBJ2-5 and V is TRBV7-6, with 11 nucleotides matching TRBD2. The J call may be wrong; the DNA end is better matched by TRBJ2-7. CDR1 is SGHVS, CDR2 FNYEAQ, per germline. The CDR3 covers 16 residues. In DNA, the CDR3 is TGTGCCAGCAGCTCGCAACTAGCGGGGGAATCCTACGAGCAGTACTTC. This gives the protein CASSSQLAGESYEQYF.

The rearrangement links TRBV7-2 to TRBJ2-6, with a weak D call TRBD1 (5 bases). The CDR3 has 17 amino acids. Trimming pared 9 bases from V and 0 bases from J, leaving 18 bases between. The germline V gene encodes CDR1 SGHTA and CDR2 FQGNSA. CDR3 in amino acids: CARLTGAPSSGANVLTF. In nucleotides, the CDR3 is TGTGCCAGGTTAACAGGTGCCCCTAGCTCTGGGGCCAACGTCCTGACTTTC.

This clone was seen only once. The chain is built from TRBV4-1 and TRBJ1-2, with TRBD1 as a possible D gene (5 bases). The CDR3 sequence is 15 residues long. The germline CDR1 and CDR2 sequences are MGHRA and YSYEKL. V lost 0 bases and J lost 2, with 10 bases in between. The DNA for the CDR3 is TGCGCCAGCAGCCAAGATTCCAGGGTCAACTATGGCTACACCTTC. It translates to CASSQDSRVNYGYTF.

The genes are TRBV6-6 and TRBJ1-1; 8 bases agree with TRBD1. Germline values: CDR1 MNHNY, CDR2 SVGAGI (reference sequence). The CDR3 contains 13 residues. V was pared by 5 bases and J by 7 bases, with 6 bases of the junction left unmatched. The CDR3 is CASSLDRGGEAFF. Here the CDR3 DNA reads TGTGCCAGCAGTCTCGACAGGGGAGGTGAAGCTTTCTTT.

This clone was observed once. A much bigger clone sits one base away, suggesting this may be a read error. V is TRBV6-5 and J is TRBJ2-5; 7 bases map to TRBD2. J lost 5 bases, V lost 6 bases, and 6 bases had no gene match. The V gene's germline CDR1 is MNHEY and CDR2 SVGAGI. The CDR3 runs to 13 residues. The CDR3 loop reads CASSLWGGETQYF. The CDR3 DNA sequence: TGTGCCAGCAGCCTATGGGGGGGGGAGACCCAGTACTTC.

J is TRBJ1-2 and V is TRBV6-4, with TRBD1 matching 10 bases. The CDR3 extends over 13 amino acids. CDR1 and CDR2 (germline): MRHNA, SNTAGT. V was pared by 5 bases and J by 8 bases, with 5 bases of the junction left unmatched. CDR3 region: CASSPGTGVGYTF. The CDR3 DNA is TGTGCCAGCAGTCCCGGGACAGGGGTCGGCTACACCTTC.

The chain employs TRBV9 and TRBJ1-5; D is unclear. The germline V and J ends were trimmed by 1 base and 6 bases, with 8 bases remaining between them. The CDR3 contains 13 residues. Germline CDR1 SGDLS, CDR2 YYNGEE. The CDR3 region has the DNA TGTGCCAGCAGCGTATCTACGAGTCAGCCCCAGCATTTT. Translation gives CASSVSTSQPQHF.

In this sample, this clone turned up once. The rearrangement uses TRBV15 and TRBJ1-3, with a tentative D call TRBD1 (5 bases). The CDR3 length is 15 residues. Germline CDR1 and CDR2: LNHNV and YYDKDF (reference sequence). V was shortened by 0 bases and J by 4 bases, with 10 bases between the two germline ends. The CDR3 loop is CATSRDRDLGNTIYF. The CDR3 DNA reads as TGTGCCACCAGCAGAGATCGGGACTTAGGAAACACCATATATTTT.

This sequence joins TRBV15 and TRBJ2-2; unclear D gene. This CDR3 comprises 11 residues. In germline, CDR1 is LNHNV, CDR2 YYDKDF (reference sequence). Trimming shortened V by 6 bases and J by 5 bases, and 4 bases separated the two germline ends. CDR3 loop: CATRETGELFF. CDR3 DNA sequence: TGTGCCACCAGGGAGACCGGGGAGCTGTTTTTT.

This sequence joins TRBV4-3 and TRBJ2-1; 9 bases agree with TRBD2. Germline V gives CDR1 LGHNA, CDR2 YSLEER. This CDR3 has 16 residues. The J segment lost 7 bases and the V segment lost 0 bases, leaving 7 bases of the junction unmatched. The CDR3 reads CASSQDLGSGSNEQFF. In DNA, the CDR3 is TGCGCCAGCAGCCAAGATCTGGGTAGCGGGAGTAATGAGCAGTTCTTC.

The V call is TRBV27, the J call TRBJ1-5; D possibly corresponds to TRBD1 (5 bases). V was cut by 6 bases and J by 10 bases, with 19 bases left in between. CDR3 length: 14 amino acids. Germline CDR1 MNHEY, CDR2 SMNVEV (reference sequence). The CDR3 loop reads CASSGRGGHDPQHF. The CDR3, as DNA: TGTGCCAGCAGCGGGAGGGGAGGGCATGATCCCCAGCATTTT.

The V and J genes are TRBV27 and TRBJ1-6; possible D gene TRBD1, 6 bases. Germline assignment: CDR1 MNHEY and CDR2 SMNVEV (reference sequence). The CDR3 runs to 16 residues. Trimming shortened V by 3 bases and J by 9 bases, and 18 bases separated the two germline ends. The CDR3 sequence: CASSFLQLQGISPLHF. The DNA of the CDR3 is TGTGCCAGCAGTTTCTTACAACTACAGGGAATTTCACCCCTCCACTTT.

The V call is TRBV4-3, the J call TRBJ1-6; TRBD1 agrees at 8 bases. This CDR3 is built from 15 residues. After removal of 3 bases from V and 10 bases from J, the junction contained 8 bases not matched to a gene. Germline CDR1 and CDR2: LGHNA and YSLEER. CDR3 DNA: TGCGCCAGCAGCCAGGACGGGACAGGTGGATCACCCCTCCACTTT. Translation: CASSQDGTGGSPLHF.

The chain joins TRBV27 to TRBJ2-7; D unresolved. From germline, CDR1 is MNHEY and CDR2 SMNVEV (reference sequence). The CDR3 length is 15 residues. Trimming left V 3 bases short and J 0 bases short, with 12 bases between. The CDR3 region is CASSFGRQASYEQYF. In DNA form, the CDR3 reads TGTGCCAGCAGTTTTGGTAGGCAGGCCTCCTACGAGCAGTACTTC.

A single count supports this clone. This chain links TRBV21-1 with TRBJ1-4. TRBV21-1 is recorded as a pseudogene. This CDR3 comprises 18 residues. The CDR3 loop is CASSKERRLGTSGEKLFF. The CDR3 nucleotides are TGTGCCAGCAGCAAAGAACGGCGGTTAGGCACTTCCGGAGAAAAACTGTTTTTT.

The chain recombines TRBV2 with TRBJ2-7; 7 positions match TRBD1. Looked up from germline, CDR1 is SNHLY and CDR2 is FYNNEI. CDR3 length equals 15 residues. V lost 7 bases and J lost 1; bases outside the gene matches: 10. CDR3 in amino acids: CASITGTAVSYEQYF. In nucleotides, the CDR3 is TGTGCCAGCATTACCGGGACAGCCGTATCCTACGAGCAGTACTTC. Complete variable domain (other parts from reference TRBV2 and TRBJ2-7): EPEVTQTPSHQVTQMGQEVILRCVPISNHLYFYWYRQILGQKVEFLVSFYNNEISEKSEIFDDQFSVERPDGSNFTLKIRSTKLEDSAMYFCASITGTAVSYEQYFGPGTRLTVT.

This clone was seen a few times. This chain joins TRBV9 and TRBJ2-2, with TRBD1 matching 7 bases. The CDR3 runs to 16 residues. V lost 3 bases to trimming and J lost 2 bases; unmatched junction nucleotides: 7. Germline V gene lookup returns CDR1 SGDLS and CDR2 YYNGEE. The CDR3 sequence is CASSGGNRGNTGELFF. The DNA of the CDR3 is TGTGCCAGCAGCGGAGGGAACAGGGGAAACACCGGGGAGCTGTTTTTT.

The CDR3 is CASSQEQGRAYEQYF. CDR3 sequence (DNA): TGCGCCAGCAGCCAGGAGCAGGGTCGGGCCTACGAGCAGTACTTC. The chain has TRBV4-3 and TRBJ2-7, with TRBD1 as a possible D gene (5 bases). The CDR3 has 15 amino acids. The V and J ends lost 3 bases and 2 bases respectively, with 14 bases between them. The germline V gene encodes CDR1 LGHNA and CDR2 YSLEER.

The chain links TRBV5-4 to TRBJ1-4, with no clear D. The CDR3 loop spans 15 amino acids. Germline CDR1 reads SGHNT; CDR2 reads YYREEE (reference sequence). With 2 bases removed from V and 8 bases from J, the gap between germline ends came to 16 bases. As DNA, the CDR3 is TGTGCCAGCAGCTTTCGGGGAAGGATTGGGGAAAAACTGTTTTTT. Encoded protein: CASSFRGRIGEKLFF.

The chain joins TRBV15 to TRBJ1-5; TRBD1 matches 7 bases. With 3 bases clipped from V and 4 bases from J, the junction kept 9 bases outside the gene matches. CDR3 length: 16 amino acids. CDR1 LNHNV and CDR2 YYDKDF come from the germline V gene (reference sequence). The CDR3 reads CATSSGPTGENQPQHF. As DNA, the CDR3 is TGTGCCACCAGCAGTGGCCCCACAGGGGAAAATCAGCCCCAGCATTTT.

J is TRBJ2-2 and V is TRBV14; perhaps TRBD2 as D (5 bases). The CDR3 has 15 amino acids. Germline-derived CDR1 and CDR2 are SGHDN and FVKESK. The ends were cut back, 1 base at V and 4 bases at J, with 10 bases in the middle. The CDR3 DNA is TGTGCCAGCAGCCAAGGGCCAGGAGGCACCGGGGAGCTGTTTTTT. Its protein is CASSQGPGGTGELFF.

The rearrangement joins TRBV7-3 to TRBJ1-1; D may be TRBD1 (5 bases). The V gene's germline CDR1 is SGHTA and CDR2 FQGTGA. Trimming took off 2 bases at V and 5 bases at J, with 12 bases between the two ends. The CDR3 extends over 14 amino acids. The chain's CDR3 is CASSLPGEGTEAFF. CDR3 nucleotide sequence: TGTGCCAGCAGCTTACCGGGGGAGGGAACTGAAGCTTTCTTT.

The chain joins TRBV6-6 to TRBJ2-5; TRBD1 might be the D (6 bases). CDR1 and CDR2 (germline): MNHNY, SVGAGI (reference sequence). This CDR3 contains 13 residues. The ends were cut back, 6 bases at V and 0 bases at J, with 8 bases in the middle. CDR3 nucleotide sequence: TGTGCCAGCAGGGGGGACAACCAAGAGACCCAGTACTTC. It is translated as CASRGDNQETQYF.

This clone turned up a few times. The V and J genes are TRBV4-3 and TRBJ1-1; D not resolved. V lost 1 base and J 1 base, leaving 10 bases between the germline ends. Germline V gene lookup returns CDR1 LGHNA and CDR2 YSLEER. The CDR3 extends over 15 amino acids. The CDR3 nucleotides are TGCGCCAGCAGCCAAGGCTCGGTCGCGAACACTGAAGCTTTCTTT. It codes for CASSQGSVANTEAFF.

The table lists this clone with a count of one. The genes are TRBV5-1 and TRBJ2-1; tentative D call: TRBD2 (6 bases). The CDR3 totals 13 residues. Trimming removed 4 bases at V and 4 bases at J, with 9 bases between. Germline CDR1 is SGHRS and CDR2 is YFSETQ. CDR3 protein: CASSHGGYNEQFF. The CDR3 DNA is TGCGCCAGCAGCCATGGGGGGTACAATGAGCAGTTCTTC.